A selection of T cell receptor beta chains follows, all from one sample in a study of T cells in Graves' hyperthyroidism and ophthalmopathy. Each CDR3 protein gets one entry after TCRdb re-called the multiplex PCR reads with MiXCR. The data hold approximately 430,000 distinct CDR3 sequences, with 15% to 19% observed a single time. Sequences were obtained from blood. Source of these receptors: a woman aged 18-35 years with Graves' hyperthyroidism. The conserved cysteine and the conserved F or W are not part of the CDR3 here. Fields, in order: V gene, CDR3 protein.

>TRBV10-3
AIRTTGGFTDTQY
>TRBV20-1
STLKYDTGD
>TRBV9
ASDPIPGNGYT
>TRBV2
ASSAPRLAGGHYNEQF
>TRBV6-5
ASSYSPDRSSGNTIY
>TRBV6-1
ASSNKENLPQH
>TRBV12-3/TRBV12-4
ASSTPGTTKGYT
>TRBV9
ASSVASGGTGELV
>TRBV20-1
SAEDSPYEQY
>TRBV10-3
AILRDPLEVGYGYT
>TRBV5-6
ASSLKLAGGQETQY
>TRBV3-1
ASSQRLRRANTGELF
>TRBV20-1
SASRGYRLAEHNEQF
>TRBV5-8
ASSLVRWAAYEQY
>TRBV20-1
SADSSTTNEKLF
>TRBV6-1
ASRPPTGEETQY
>TRBV20-1
SARDPRRGAVI
>TRBV11-2
ASSPGIASGRYEQF
>TRBV9
ASSGGGGLIRSGNTIY
>TRBV19
ASSSFRRGYRGEQF
>TRBV28
ASSAGGSPSNYGYT
>TRBV10-3
ATAGTGDQPQH
>TRBV6-1
ASRSTRDLYEQY
>TRBV20-1
SAGTIPTDTQY
>TRBV7-9
ASSRLADNEQF
>TRBV30
AWSPGEKLF
>TRBV7-3
ASSPGGLSDTQY
>TRBV7-7
ASSSGEGPWETQY
>TRBV7-4
ASSAQLGYEQY
>TRBV3-1
ASSHTSGRSLEQY
>TRBV6-1
ASSPKGKDEQY
>TRBV4-2
ASSQDWQGRSGYT
>TRBV3-1
ASSQSPGLSQPQH
>TRBV5-1
ASSLAGSSPTEAF
>TRBV18
ASSPTSGAPDTQY
>TRBV20-1
SAVGDEKLF
>TRBV4-1
ASSQEMWVDGVFEQY
>TRBV12-3/TRBV12-4
ASRIRGHYGYT
>TRBV18
ASSQLRGPDYEQY
>TRBV15
ATSRDRSQHEAF
>TRBV3-1
ASSQGYEQF
>TRBV18
ASSPPRDSYEQY
>TRBV16
ASSHRLAMRYNEQF
>TRBV20-1
SARLGAGANVLT
>TRBV3-1
ASSQGSGGAVKTIQY
>TRBV6-1
ASRRDGDWPQH
>TRBV2
ASADPGQGSYEQY
>TRBV12-3/TRBV12-4
GSSFGGDPNTGELF
>TRBV5-6
ASSLDRRRSYNSPLH
>TRBV29-1
SVEDGAF
>TRBV6-4
ASSDTSTGELF
>TRBV6-1
ASSEAPFAPTDTQY
>TRBV6-1
ATQVRALADTQY